This TCR beta chain was captured by sequencing in a study of T-cell memory formation after mild COVID-19. Study overall: The TCR clusters were mostly specific to one donor. Overall study results and limits: Pre-infection memory showed some responding clones, and this suggested that cross-reactive memory joined.

This clonotype was seen more than once but under ten times. Its target is unknown. cDNA libraries for TCR alpha and TCR beta, carrying sample barcodes and UMIs, came from 5'RACE with constant-segment primers. A single record per CDR3 protein comes from TCRdb applying MiXCR to the 5' RACE reads. The data hold 190,000 or so distinct CDR3 sequences, with around 26% observed a single time. The germline CDR1 and CDR2 sequences are SQVTM and ANQGSEA. V trimming: 6 bases; J trimming: 6 bases; junction bases outside the gene matches: 8. This CDR3 comprises 15 residues. The chain carries TRBV29-1 and TRBJ2-1, with TRBD2 identical over 13 bases. The TCR originated in an adult woman who had mild COVID-19 (a few samples of this study predate the infection). Cell type and time point are not known. The specimen sequenced was PBMCs or a T cell subset sorted from them (not recorded which). In DNA form, the CDR3 reads TGCAGCGTAGTGACTAGCGGGGGGACACCCAATGAGCAGTTCTTC. The encoded protein is CSVVTSGGTPNEQFF.